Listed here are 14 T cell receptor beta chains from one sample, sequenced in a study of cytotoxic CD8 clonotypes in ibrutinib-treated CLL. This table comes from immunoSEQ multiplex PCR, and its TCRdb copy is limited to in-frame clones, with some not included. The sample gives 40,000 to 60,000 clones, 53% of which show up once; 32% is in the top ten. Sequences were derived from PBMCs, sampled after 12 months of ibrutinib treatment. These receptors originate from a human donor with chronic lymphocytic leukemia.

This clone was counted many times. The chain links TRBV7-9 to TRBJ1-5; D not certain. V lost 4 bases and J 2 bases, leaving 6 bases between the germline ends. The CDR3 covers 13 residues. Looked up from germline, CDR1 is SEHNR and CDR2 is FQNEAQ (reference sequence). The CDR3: CASSSARNQPQHF. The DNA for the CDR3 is TGTGCCAGCAGCTCCGCCCGCAATCAGCCCCAGCATTTT.

CDR3 nucleotide sequence: TGCAGCGTTCTTCGGGGCCAGTATGGCTACACCTTC. This gives the protein CSVLRGQYGYTF. V is TRBV29-1 and J is TRBJ1-2, with D possibly TRBD1 on 5 matching bases. Deletions cut 5 bases from V and 5 bases from J, with 12 bases between. CDR3 length: 12 residues. The germline gives CDR1 SQVTM, CDR2 ANQGSEA.

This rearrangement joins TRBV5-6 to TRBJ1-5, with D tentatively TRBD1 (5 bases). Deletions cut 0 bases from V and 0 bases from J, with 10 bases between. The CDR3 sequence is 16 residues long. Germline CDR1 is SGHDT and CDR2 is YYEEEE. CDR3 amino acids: CASSLGGSYSNQPQHF. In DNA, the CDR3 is TGTGCCAGCAGCTTGGGGGGCAGTTATAGCAATCAGCCCCAGCATTTT.

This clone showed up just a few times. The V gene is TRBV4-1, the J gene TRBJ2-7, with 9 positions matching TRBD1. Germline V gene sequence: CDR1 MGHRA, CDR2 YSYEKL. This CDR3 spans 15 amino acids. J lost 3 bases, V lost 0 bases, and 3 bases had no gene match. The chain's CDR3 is CASSQEGQGLYEQYF. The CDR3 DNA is TGCGCCAGCAGCCAAGAGGGACAGGGTCTCTACGAGCAGTACTTC.

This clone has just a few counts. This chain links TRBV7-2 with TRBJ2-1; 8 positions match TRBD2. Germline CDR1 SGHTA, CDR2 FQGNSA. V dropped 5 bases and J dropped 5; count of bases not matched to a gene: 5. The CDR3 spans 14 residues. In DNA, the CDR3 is TGTGCCAGCAGCCCCGGGGGGGCGAACAATGAGCAGTTCTTC. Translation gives CASSPGGANNEQFF.

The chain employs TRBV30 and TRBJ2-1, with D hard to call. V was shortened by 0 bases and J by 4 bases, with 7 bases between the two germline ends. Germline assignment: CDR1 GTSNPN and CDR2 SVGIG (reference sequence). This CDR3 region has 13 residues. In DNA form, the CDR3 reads TGTGCCTGGAGTGTAGGCGATTACAATGAGCAGTTCTTC. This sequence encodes CAWSVGDYNEQFF.

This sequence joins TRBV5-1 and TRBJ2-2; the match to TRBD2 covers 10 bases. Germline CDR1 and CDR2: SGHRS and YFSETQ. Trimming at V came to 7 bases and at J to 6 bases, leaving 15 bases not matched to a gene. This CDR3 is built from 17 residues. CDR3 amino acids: CASAGLAGAGGPGELFF. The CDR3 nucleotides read TGCGCCAGCGCTGGGCTAGCGGGAGCCGGGGGGCCCGGGGAGCTGTTTTTT.

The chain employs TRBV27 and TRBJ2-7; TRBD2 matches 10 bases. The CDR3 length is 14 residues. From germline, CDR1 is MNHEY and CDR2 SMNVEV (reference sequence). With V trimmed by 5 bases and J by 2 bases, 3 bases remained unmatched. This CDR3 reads CASSTSGTAYEQYF. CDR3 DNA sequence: TGTGCCAGCAGTACTAGCGGGACGGCCTACGAGCAGTACTTC.

The CDR3, as DNA: TGCAGCGTAGCTACAGGGGGCTATGGCTACACCTTC. Its translation: CSVATGGYGYTF. This chain links TRBV29-1 with TRBJ1-2, with 8 bases identical to TRBD1. The germline CDR1 and CDR2 sequences are SQVTM and ANQGSEA. Trimming at V came to 6 bases and at J to 4 bases, leaving 4 bases not matched to a gene. CDR3 length: 12 residues.

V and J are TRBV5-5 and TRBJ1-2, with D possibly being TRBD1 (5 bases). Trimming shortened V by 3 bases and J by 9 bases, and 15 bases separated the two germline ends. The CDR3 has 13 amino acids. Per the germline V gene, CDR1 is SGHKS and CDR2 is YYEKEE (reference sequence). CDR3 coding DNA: TGTGCCAGCAGCTGGAGGAGGGGCGAGAGCTACACCTTC. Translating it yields CASSWRRGESYTF.

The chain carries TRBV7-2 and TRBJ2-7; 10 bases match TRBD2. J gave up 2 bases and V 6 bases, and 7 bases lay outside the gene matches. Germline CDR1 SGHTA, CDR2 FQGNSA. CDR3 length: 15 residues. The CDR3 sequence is CASRRGLAETYEQYF. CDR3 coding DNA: TGTGCCAGCAGAAGAGGACTAGCGGAGACCTACGAGCAGTACTTC.

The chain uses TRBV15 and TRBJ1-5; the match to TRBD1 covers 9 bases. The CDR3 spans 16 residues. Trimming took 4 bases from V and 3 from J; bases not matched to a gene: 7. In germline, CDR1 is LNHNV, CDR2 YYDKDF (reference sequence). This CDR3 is CATSIPGQGFNQPQHF. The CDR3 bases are TGTGCCACCAGCATTCCGGGACAGGGATTCAATCAGCCCCAGCATTTT.

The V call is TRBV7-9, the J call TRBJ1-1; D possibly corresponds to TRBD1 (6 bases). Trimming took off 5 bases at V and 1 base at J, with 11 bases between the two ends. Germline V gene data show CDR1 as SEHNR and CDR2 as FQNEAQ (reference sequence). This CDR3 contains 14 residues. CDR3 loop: CASSRTGQNTEAFF. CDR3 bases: TGTGCCAGCAGCCGCACGGGACAGAACACTGAAGCTTTCTTT. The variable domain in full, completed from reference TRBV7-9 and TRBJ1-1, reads DTGVSQNPRHKITKRGQNVTFRCDPISEHNRLYWYRQTLGQGPEFLTYFQNEAQLEKSRLLSDRFSAERPKGSFSTLEIQRTEQGDSAMYLCASSRTGQNTEAFFGQGTRLTVV.

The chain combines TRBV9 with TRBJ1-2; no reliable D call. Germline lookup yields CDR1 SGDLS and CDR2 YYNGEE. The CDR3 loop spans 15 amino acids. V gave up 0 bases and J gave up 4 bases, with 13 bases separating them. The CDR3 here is CASSVGVGYSYGYTF. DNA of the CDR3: TGTGCCAGCAGCGTAGGAGTAGGGTACAGCTATGGCTACACCTTC.